This T cell receptor (beta chain) emerged from a study of shared clonotypes between healthy human individuals. Findings of the study overall: When compared with the clonotypes that were shared by all four sorted-subset donors, the non-shared clonotypes turned out to have lower generation probabilities. Sorted-subset sequencing was shown by rarefaction to be incomplete despite large depth.

Here immunoSEQ multiplex PCR was the method, and the copy in TCRdb shows in-frame clones only, minus some. This sample has about 1.1 million clones, with around 78% found just once. In germline, CDR1 is LGHNA, CDR2 YNFKEQ. V gave up 1 base and J gave up 2 bases, with 12 bases separating them. The CDR3 contains 16 residues. A note on this clone: Its antigen is unknown.

The sequenced sample was memory CD4+ T cells from PBMCs. Sample subset: CD45RA-negative fraction. The clonotype comes from a young man in good health. Some clones in this sample may be carry-over from other donors' samples. This chain joins TRBV4-2 and TRBJ2-1, with D possibly TRBD2 on 6 matching bases. CDR3 protein: CASSQGSLAAYNEQFF. CDR3 nucleotide sequence: TGTGCCAGCAGCCAAGGGTCACTAGCTGCCTACAATGAGCAGTTCTTC.